This T cell receptor beta chain was observed in a study of shared clonotypes between healthy human individuals. Germline V gene lookup returns CDR1 SQVTM and CDR2 ANQGSEA. The CDR3 has 14 residues. Trimming cost V 4 bases and J 3 bases, with 13 bases left between them. The protocol was immunoSEQ multiplex PCR, while the TCRdb copy is restricted to in-frame clones and leaves out a portion. Seen here are roughly 2,300,000 clones, 85% to 95% observed once, and the top ten hold 0.3% to 0.4%. The sequence was collected from a young man in good health. Some clones in this sample may be carry-over from other donors' samples. The sample taken for sequencing was naive CD4+ T cells from PBMCs. Subset specified: CD45RA+ positively selected. The gene calls are TRBV29-1 and TRBJ2-1; D possibly corresponds to TRBD2 (5 bases). The CDR3 DNA reads as TGCAGCGTTGCGGGGTCTGGGGACTACAATGAGCAGTTCTTC. Translating it yields CSVAGSGDYNEQFF.